One and the same sample provided the 12 T cell receptor beta chains below, sequenced in a study of blood T cell repertoires in COVID-19. Produced via immunoSEQ multiplex PCR; TCRdb's table is partial and in-frame only. The table has about 75,000 clones, 79% seen once. The sequenced sample was peripheral blood. These receptors originate from a woman aged 80 or older with active or convalescent COVID-19.

This clone was detected once. The V call is TRBV19, the J call TRBJ1-5; 9 bases agree with TRBD1. Germline trimming cut 11 bases from V and 5 bases from J; bases unmatched to any gene: 10. The CDR3 is 14 residues long. Per germline, CDR1 LNHDA and CDR2 SQIVND (reference sequence). CDR3 bases: TGTGCCGGCTCTACAGGGGGCCGCGATCAGCCCCAGCATTTT. This codes for CAGSTGGRDQPQHF.

The chain combines TRBV24-1 with TRBJ2-2, with 9 bases aligning to TRBD1. Trimming removed 4 bases from V and 2 bases from J; junction bases left unmatched: 4. The CDR3 totals 16 residues. The V gene's germline CDR1 is KGHDR and CDR2 SFDVKD. The CDR3 nucleotides are TGTGCCACCAGTGACCCGGGACAGGGAAACACCGGGGAGCTGTTTTTT. This encodes CATSDPGQGNTGELFF.

This clone was recorded only once. The chain is built from TRBV9 and TRBJ2-5, with 12 positions matching TRBD2. Germline CDR1 reads SGDLS; CDR2 reads YYNGEE. The V and J ends lost 3 bases and 4 bases, in that order; junction bases with no gene match: 4. This CDR3 is built from 15 residues. CDR3 sequence reads: CASSASGGAPETQYF. CDR3 DNA sequence: TGTGCCAGCAGCGCTAGCGGGGGGGCCCCAGAGACCCAGTACTTC.

This chain joins TRBV6-6 and TRBJ1-4; 11 positions agree with TRBD1. The CDR3 has 17 amino acids. Germline lookup yields CDR1 MNHNY and CDR2 SVGAGI (reference sequence). V was clipped by 5 bases and J by 5 bases; unmatched bases: 10. CDR3: CASSPRTGGLTNEKLFF. CDR3 bases: TGTGCCAGCAGTCCGAGGACAGGGGGCTTAACAAATGAAAAACTGTTTTTT.

The CDR3 sequence is CASSFWGPSIDNEQFF. CDR3 coding DNA: TGTGCCAGCAGCTTTTGGGGGCCATCTATCGACAATGAGCAGTTCTTC. V usage is TRBV7-2 and J usage is TRBJ2-1; D might be TRBD1 (6 bases). The CDR3 runs to 16 residues. Germline CDR1 reads SGHTA; CDR2 reads FQGNSA. The V end lost 3 bases, the J end lost 5 bases, and 17 bases lay between the germline ends. Combining the CDR3 with reference TRBV7-2 and TRBJ2-1 gives the whole variable domain GAGVSQSPSNKVTEKGKDVELRCDPISGHTALYWYRQSLGQGLEFLIYFQGNSAPDKSGLPSDRFSAERTGGSVSTLTIQRTQQEDSAVYLCASSFWGPSIDNEQFFGPGTRLTVL.

The chain recombines TRBV4-3 with TRBJ2-5, with 8 bases identical to TRBD1. This CDR3 contains 15 residues. Germline loops: CDR1 LGHNA, CDR2 YSLEER. V trimming: 0 bases; J trimming: 8 bases; junction bases outside the gene matches: 8. CDR3 amino acids: CASSQESGGLPTQYF. For the CDR3, the DNA is TGCGCCAGCAGCCAAGAGTCAGGGGGCTTACCCACCCAGTACTTC.

The V and J genes are TRBV3-1 (or the pseudogene TRBV3-2) and TRBJ1-6, with D possibly TRBD1 on 5 matching bases. Germline lookup yields CDR1 LGHDT and CDR2 YNNKEL (reference sequence). Trimming took 5 bases from V and 7 from J, leaving 21 bases between them. The CDR3 consists of 17 residues. This chain's CDR3 is CASSNVVGASLNSPLHF. The CDR3 coding sequence is TGTGCCAGCAGCAACGTTGTAGGGGCCAGTCTAAATTCACCCCTCCACTTT.

In this sample, this clone turned up a few times. V usage is TRBV11-2 and J usage is TRBJ1-6, with a weak D call TRBD1 (5 bases). The ends were cut back, 10 bases at V and 7 bases at J, with 14 bases in the middle. Germline values: CDR1 SGHAT, CDR2 FQNNGV. This CDR3 has 13 residues. CDR3 in amino acids: CATGGSPNSPLHF. The CDR3 DNA reads TGTGCCACGGGGGGGAGTCCGAATTCACCCCTCCACTTT.

This clone was observed a few times. The chain combines TRBV27 with TRBJ1-2, with 10 bases aligning to TRBD1. The CDR3 covers 17 residues. V gave up 6 bases and J gave up 5 bases; unmatched junction bases: 15. Germline V gives CDR1 MNHEY, CDR2 SMNVEV (reference sequence). CDR3: CASSDGTGVGVGYGYTF. The CDR3 DNA follows: TGTGCCAGCAGCGATGGGACAGGGGTCGGTGTAGGGTATGGCTACACCTTC.

The chain has TRBV19 and TRBJ2-1, with D possibly matching TRBD2 (6 bases). Trimming left V 3 bases short and J 2 bases short, with 17 bases between. Germline V gives CDR1 LNHDA, CDR2 SQIVND (reference sequence). This CDR3 is 17 amino acids long. CDR3 in amino acids: CASSIYDSGYTYNEQFF. The CDR3 DNA is TGTGCCAGTAGTATTTACGACAGCGGGTACACCTACAATGAGCAGTTCTTC.

This clone is a singleton in its sample. V gene TRBV5-4 combines with J gene TRBJ2-7, with 7 bases aligning to TRBD2. Germline-derived CDR1 and CDR2 are SGHNT and YYREEE (reference sequence). Unmatched junction bases numbered 4, after V lost 2 bases and J lost 2 bases. This CDR3 has 14 residues. The CDR3 reads CASSFGGTTYEQYF. DNA for the CDR3: TGTGCCAGCAGCTTCGGGGGGACCACCTACGAGCAGTACTTC.

J is TRBJ2-1 and V is TRBV25-1; possible D gene TRBD1, 6 bases. The germline V gene encodes CDR1 MGHDK and CDR2 SYGVNS. Trimming took off 10 bases at V and 11 bases at J, with 12 bases between the two ends. This CDR3 is 10 amino acids long. CDR3 DNA: TGTGCCACCTTGACAGGTAAGCAGTTCTTC. Its protein is CATLTGKQFF.